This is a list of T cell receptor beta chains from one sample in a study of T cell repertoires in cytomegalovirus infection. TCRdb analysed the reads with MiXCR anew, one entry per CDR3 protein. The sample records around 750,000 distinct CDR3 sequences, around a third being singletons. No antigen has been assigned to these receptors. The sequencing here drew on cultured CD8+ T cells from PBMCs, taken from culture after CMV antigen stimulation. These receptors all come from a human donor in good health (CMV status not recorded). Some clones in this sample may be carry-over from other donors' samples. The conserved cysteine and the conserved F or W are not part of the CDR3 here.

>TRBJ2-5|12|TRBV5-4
ASSLRREVETQY
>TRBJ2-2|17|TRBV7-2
ASSLSPGLAGEHTGELF
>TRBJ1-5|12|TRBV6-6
AGRERGSNQPQH
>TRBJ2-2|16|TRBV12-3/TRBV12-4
ASSFTPGQAKFTGELF
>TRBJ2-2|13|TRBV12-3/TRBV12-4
ASSLAGQGFGELF
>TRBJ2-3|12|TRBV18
ASSQRQPRDTQY
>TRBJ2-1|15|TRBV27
ASSLSFGRHSYNEQF
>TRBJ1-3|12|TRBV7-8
ASSSTGSGNTIY
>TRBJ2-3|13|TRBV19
ASTERARLTDTQY
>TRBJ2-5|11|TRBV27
ASSPGVVETQY
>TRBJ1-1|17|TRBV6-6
ASSFSQTVFIGLNTEAF
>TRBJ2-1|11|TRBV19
ASSFGGVDEQF
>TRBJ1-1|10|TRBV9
ASSVQGADAF
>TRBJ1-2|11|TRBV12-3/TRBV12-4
ASSLGNGYGYT
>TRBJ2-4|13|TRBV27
ASSPFSGAKNIQY
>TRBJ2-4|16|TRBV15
ATSRDPPTEGAKNIQY
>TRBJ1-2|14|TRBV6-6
ASSDPSDRTNYGYT
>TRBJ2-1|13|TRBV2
ASSDTGQGHYEQF
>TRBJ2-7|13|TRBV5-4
ASSLTLAGGSEQY
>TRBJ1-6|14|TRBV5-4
ASRKERGDYNSPLH
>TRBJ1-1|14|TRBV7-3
ASSFTSPPTGTEAF
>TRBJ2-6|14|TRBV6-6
ASSYSSGTGANVLT
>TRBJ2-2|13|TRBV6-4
ASLDRGPNTGELF
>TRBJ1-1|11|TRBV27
ASSFVVNTEAF
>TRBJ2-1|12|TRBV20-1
SAREAGGWNEQF
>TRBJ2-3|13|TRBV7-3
ASSLTGSITDTQY
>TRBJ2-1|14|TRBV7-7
ASSYRAGSSYNEQF
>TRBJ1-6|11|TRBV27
ASSEGLNSPLH
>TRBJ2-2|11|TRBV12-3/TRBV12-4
ASSLAGSGELF
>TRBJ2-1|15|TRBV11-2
ASSPLRGQSSYNEQF
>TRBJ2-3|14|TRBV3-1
ASSQDLSGGPDTQY
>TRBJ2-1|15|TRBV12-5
ASGQGTPGRGLDEQF
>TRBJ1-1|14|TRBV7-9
ASSLSGTGLNTEAF
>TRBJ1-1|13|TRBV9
ASSAYMEGNTEAF
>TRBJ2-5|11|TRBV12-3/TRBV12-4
ASTYDAGETQY
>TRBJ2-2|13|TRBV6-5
ASSYHGQNGGELF
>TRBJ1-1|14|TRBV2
ASSDEGGIGPTEAF
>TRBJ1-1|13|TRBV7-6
ASTIGWDIDTEAF
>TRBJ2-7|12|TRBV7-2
ASSFGVQAYEQY
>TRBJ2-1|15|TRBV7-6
ASSSGVAGGAYNEQY
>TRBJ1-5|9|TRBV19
ASSIGEPQH
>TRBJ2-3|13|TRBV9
ASSVSSQSTDTQY
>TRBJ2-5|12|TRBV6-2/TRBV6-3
ASSLDPRKETQY
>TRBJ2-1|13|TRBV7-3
ASSLDGTSGTEQF
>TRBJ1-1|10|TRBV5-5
ASSLQPTEAF
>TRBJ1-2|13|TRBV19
ASRGDTPTSYGYT
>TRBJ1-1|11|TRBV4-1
ASRPQTNTEAF
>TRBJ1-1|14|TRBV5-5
ASSSLEGQTNTEAF
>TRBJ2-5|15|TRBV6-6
ASSYYPSGGGRETQY
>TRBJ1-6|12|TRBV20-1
RARDRRRTSPLH
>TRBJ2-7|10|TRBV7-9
ASSETPYEQY
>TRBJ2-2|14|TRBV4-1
ASSHLGTGNTGELF
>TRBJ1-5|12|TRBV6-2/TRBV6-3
ASSYSPGAQPQH
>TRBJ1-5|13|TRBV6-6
ASSKTAALGQPQH
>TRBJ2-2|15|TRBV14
ASSQDILAVNTGELF